This T cell receptor (beta chain) comes out of a study of blood T cell repertoires in COVID-19 (dated by TCRdb to about 2020). For context, the study as a whole: Collaborator samples came from the United States, Italy and Spain and covered acute and convalescent phases of COVID-19. Where available, HLA class I and class II types were taken from metadata supplied by the sample provider and were not determined by assay-based typing. The sample metadata nearly always contained a de-identified subject ID, COVID-19 status, age in years and sex. Samples came from the ongoing ImmuneRACE study (first 160 participants) plus 1,254 subjects from 6 global collaborators. The prospective study material was composed of cDNA or gDNA derived from T cells, B-cell-depleted T cells, or PBMCs. Deeply sampled blood TCRbeta repertoires from subjects exposed to, actively infected with, or recovered from COVID-19 were included in the dataset. The repertoires were released in a freely available public database intended as a resource for research on the immune response to SARS-CoV-2.

The germline V gene encodes CDR1 SGHRS and CDR2 YFSETQ. V drops 0 bases and J drops 2 bases, leaving 15 bases in between. The CDR3 holds 16 amino acids from the cysteine to the phenylalanine. CDR3 DNA is the only sequence kept; it has 48 bases, read in frame from the first base. Study-wide findings and limitations: Clinical and demographic metadata were provided uncurated, with the amount varying by source and participant.

TCRbeta CDR3 regions were amplified from genomic DNA using the immunoSEQ Assay, a bias-controlled multiplex PCR. The source study handled its data this way. The number of nucleated cells in each sample was estimated from the amplification of reference gene primers within the assay. Sequence reads were collapsed and filtered to measure the absolute abundance of every unique TCRbeta CDR3 rearrangement. For each sample, productive Simpson clonality was calculated as the square root of Simpson's diversity index across productive rearrangements. TCRdb holds this immuneACCESS table with in-frame rearrangements only. Some clones are missing; in checked studies, unresolved V genes explain under half, and the rest has no known cause. V and J calls and clone size are copied from that table; D and trimming were computed from the DNA. Within this sample are about 260,000 clones, with approximately 82% of them counted one time only. Clones ranked in the top ten supply around 1.8% of the sample.

Of note for this clone: Its antigen remains undetermined. No clone much larger than this one lies a single base away; base qualities are absent.

Each collaborating institution followed its own protocols to collect whole blood in K2EDTA tubes. Collaborator samples were shipped for TCRbeta analysis as frozen whole blood, isolated PBMCs, or DNA extracted from either sample type. This receptor chain uses TRBV5-1 and TRBJ2-7, with the D gene call left open. The sequenced sample was peripheral blood. The sequence was obtained from a woman of 80 years or more with acute or convalescent COVID-19. The CDR3 region: CASSLGPNPMAYEQYF. The DNA sequence follows: TGCGCCAGCAGCTTGGGCCCTAACCCCATGGCCTACGAGCAGTACTTC.